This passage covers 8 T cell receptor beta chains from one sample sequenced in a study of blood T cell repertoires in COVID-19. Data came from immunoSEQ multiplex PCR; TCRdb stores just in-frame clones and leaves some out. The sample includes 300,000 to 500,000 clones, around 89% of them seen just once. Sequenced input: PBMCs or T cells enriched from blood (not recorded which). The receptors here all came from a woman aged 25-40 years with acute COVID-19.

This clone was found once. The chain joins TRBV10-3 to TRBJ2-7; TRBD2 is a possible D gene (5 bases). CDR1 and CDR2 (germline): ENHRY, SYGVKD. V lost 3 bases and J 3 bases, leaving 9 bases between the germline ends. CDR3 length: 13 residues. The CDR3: CAISDGLLYEQYF. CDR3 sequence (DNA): TGTGCCATCAGTGACGGACTGCTCTACGAGCAGTACTTC.

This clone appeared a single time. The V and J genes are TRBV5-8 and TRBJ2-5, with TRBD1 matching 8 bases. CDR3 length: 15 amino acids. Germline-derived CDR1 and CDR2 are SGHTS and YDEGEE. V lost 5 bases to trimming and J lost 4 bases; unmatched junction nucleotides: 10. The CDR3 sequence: CASSPGQGKRETQYF. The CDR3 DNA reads TGTGCCAGCAGTCCAGGACAGGGTAAACGAGAGACCCAGTACTTC.

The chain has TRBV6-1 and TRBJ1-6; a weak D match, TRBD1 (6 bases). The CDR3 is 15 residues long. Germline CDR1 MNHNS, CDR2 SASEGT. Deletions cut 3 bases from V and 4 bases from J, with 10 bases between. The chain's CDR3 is CASSEVGAYNSPLHF. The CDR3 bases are TGTGCCAGCAGTGAGGTGGGGGCGTATAATTCACCCCTCCACTTT.

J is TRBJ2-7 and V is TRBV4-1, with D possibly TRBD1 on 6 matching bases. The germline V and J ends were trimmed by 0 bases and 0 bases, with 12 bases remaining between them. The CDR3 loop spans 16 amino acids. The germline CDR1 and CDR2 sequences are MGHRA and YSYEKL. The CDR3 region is CASSQDAPTGSYEQYF. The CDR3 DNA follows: TGCGCCAGCAGCCAAGATGCTCCGACAGGCTCCTACGAGCAGTACTTC.

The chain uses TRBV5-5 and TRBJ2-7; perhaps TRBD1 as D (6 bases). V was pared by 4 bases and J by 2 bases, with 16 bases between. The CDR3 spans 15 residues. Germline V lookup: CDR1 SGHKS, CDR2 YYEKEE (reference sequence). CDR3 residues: CASSTPDRRAYEQYF. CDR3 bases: TGTGCCAGCAGCACGCCAGACAGGAGAGCCTACGAGCAGTACTTC.

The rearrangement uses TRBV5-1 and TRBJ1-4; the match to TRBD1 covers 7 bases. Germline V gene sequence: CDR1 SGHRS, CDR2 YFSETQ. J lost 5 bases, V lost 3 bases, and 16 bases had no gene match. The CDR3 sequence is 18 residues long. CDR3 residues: CASSYRDRATTLNEKLFF. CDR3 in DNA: TGCGCCAGCAGCTATCGGGACAGAGCAACTACCTTAAATGAAAAACTGTTTTTT.

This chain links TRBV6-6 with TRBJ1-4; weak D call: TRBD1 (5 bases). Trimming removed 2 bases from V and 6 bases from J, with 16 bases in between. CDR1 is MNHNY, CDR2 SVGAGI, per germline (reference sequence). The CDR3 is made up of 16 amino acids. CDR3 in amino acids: CASSYPTQGGDEKLFF. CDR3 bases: TGTGCCAGCAGTTACCCAACGCAGGGCGGGGATGAAAAACTGTTTTTT.

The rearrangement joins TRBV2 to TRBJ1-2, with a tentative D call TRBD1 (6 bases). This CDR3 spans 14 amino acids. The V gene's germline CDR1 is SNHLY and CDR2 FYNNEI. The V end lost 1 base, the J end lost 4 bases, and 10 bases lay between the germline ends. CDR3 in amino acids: CASSEGAGVYGYTF. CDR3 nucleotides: TGTGCCAGCAGTGAAGGGGCAGGGGTCTATGGCTACACCTTC.